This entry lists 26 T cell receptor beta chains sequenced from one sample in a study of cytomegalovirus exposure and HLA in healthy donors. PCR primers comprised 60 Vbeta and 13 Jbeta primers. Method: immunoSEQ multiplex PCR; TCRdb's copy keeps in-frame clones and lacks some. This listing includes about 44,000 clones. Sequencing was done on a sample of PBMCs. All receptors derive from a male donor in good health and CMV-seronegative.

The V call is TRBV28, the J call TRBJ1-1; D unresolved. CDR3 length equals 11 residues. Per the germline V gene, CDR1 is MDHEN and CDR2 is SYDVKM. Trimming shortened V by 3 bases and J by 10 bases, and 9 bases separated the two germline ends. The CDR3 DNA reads TGTGCCAGCAGTTTCCTAACTTCAGCTTTCTTT. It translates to CASSFLTSAFF.

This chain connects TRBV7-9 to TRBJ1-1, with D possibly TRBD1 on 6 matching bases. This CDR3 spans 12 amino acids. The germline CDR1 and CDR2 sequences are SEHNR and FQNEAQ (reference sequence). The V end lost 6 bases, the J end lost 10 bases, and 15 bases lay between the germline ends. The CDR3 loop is CASSANRVAAFF. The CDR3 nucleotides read TGTGCCAGCAGTGCCAACAGGGTTGCAGCTTTCTTT.

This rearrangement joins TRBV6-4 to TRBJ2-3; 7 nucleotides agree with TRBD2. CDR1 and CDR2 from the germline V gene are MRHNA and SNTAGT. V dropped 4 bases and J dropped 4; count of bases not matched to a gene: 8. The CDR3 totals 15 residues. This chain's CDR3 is CASSAGQREADTQYF. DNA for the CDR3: TGTGCCAGCAGTGCGGGCCAGCGGGAAGCAGATACGCAGTATTTT.

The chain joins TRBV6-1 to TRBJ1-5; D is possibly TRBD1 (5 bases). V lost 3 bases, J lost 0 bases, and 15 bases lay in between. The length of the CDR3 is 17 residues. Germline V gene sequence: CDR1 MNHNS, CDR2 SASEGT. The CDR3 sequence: CASSDSGRGGSNQPQHF. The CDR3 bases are TGTGCCAGCAGTGATTCGGGACGCGGGGGTAGCAATCAGCCCCAGCATTTT.

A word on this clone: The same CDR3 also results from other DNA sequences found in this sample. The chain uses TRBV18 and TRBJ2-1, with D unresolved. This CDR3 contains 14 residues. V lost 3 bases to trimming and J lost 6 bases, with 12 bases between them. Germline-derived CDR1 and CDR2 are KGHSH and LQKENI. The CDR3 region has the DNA TGTGCCAGCTCACCGAGTAGAGGTCTCAATGAGCAGTTCTTC. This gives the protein CASSPSRGLNEQFF.

In DNA form, the CDR3 reads TGTGCCAGCAGCCAAGTAGGACTAGCGGCCTACTACAATGAGCAGTTCTTC. Translation: CASSQVGLAAYYNEQFF. This rearrangement joins TRBV14 to TRBJ2-1; 10 nucleotides match TRBD2. This CDR3 spans 17 amino acids. V gave up 1 base and J gave up 3 bases; unmatched junction bases: 6. CDR1 SGHDN and CDR2 FVKESK come from the germline V gene.

The CDR3 here is CASSQGQGASSPLHF. CDR3 DNA: TGCGCCAGCAGCCAGGGGCAGGGGGCTAGTTCACCCCTCCACTTT. This chain joins TRBV4-3 and TRBJ1-6, with 8 bases that match TRBD1. The germline V gene has CDR1 LGHNA and CDR2 YSLEER. The CDR3 is 15 amino acids. V trimming: 3 bases; J trimming: 9 bases; junction bases outside the gene matches: 7.

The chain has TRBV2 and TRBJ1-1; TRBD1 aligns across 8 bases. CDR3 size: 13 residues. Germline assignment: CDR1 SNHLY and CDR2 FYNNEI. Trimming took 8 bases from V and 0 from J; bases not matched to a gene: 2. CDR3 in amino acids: CASRRGLNTEAFF. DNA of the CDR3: TGTGCCAGCCGCAGGGGGCTGAACACTGAAGCTTTCTTT. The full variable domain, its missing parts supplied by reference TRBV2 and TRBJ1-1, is EPEVTQTPSHQVTQMGQEVILRCVPISNHLYFYWYRQILGQKVEFLVSFYNNEISEKSEIFDDQFSVERPDGSNFTLKIRSTKLEDSAMYFCASRRGLNTEAFFGQGTRLTVV.

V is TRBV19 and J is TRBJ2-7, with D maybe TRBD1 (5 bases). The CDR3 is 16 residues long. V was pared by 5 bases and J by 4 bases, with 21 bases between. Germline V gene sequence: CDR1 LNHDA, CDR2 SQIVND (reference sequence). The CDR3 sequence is CASSYPRTRILYEQYF. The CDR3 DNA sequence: TGTGCCAGTAGTTACCCTCGGACAAGGATTCTATACGAGCAGTACTTC.

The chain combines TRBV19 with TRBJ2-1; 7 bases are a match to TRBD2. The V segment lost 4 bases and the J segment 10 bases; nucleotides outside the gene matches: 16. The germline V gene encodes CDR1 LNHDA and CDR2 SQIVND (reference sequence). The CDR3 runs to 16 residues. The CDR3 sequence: CASSNPTTSSGWEQFF. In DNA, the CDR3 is TGTGCCAGTAGTAACCCAACGACTAGCTCGGGTTGGGAGCAGTTCTTC. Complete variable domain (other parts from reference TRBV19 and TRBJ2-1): DGGITQSPKYLFRKEGQNVTLSCEQNLNHDAMYWYRQDPGQGLRLIYYSQIVNDFQKGDIAEGYSVSREKKESFPLTVTSAQKNPTAFYLCASSNPTTSSGWEQFFGPGTRLTVL.

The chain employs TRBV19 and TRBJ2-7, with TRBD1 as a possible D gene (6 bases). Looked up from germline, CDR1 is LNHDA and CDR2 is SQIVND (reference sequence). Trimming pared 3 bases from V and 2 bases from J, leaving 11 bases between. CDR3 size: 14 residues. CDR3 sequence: CASSIGRTAYEQYF. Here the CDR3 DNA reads TGTGCCAGTAGTATCGGCCGGACAGCCTACGAGCAGTACTTC.

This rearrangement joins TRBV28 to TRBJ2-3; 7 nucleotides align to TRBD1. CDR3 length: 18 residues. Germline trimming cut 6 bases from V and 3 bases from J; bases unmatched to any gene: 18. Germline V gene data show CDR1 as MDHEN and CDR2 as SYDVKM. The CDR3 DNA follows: TGTGCCAGCAGGACGGGACAGAAAATTCACATTGGGACAGATACGCAGTATTTT. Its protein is CASRTGQKIHIGTDTQYF.

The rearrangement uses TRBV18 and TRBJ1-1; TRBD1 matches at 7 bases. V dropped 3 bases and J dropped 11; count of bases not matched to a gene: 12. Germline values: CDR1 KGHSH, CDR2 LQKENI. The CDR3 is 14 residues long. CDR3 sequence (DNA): TGTGCCAGCTCACCTCAACCCCAGGGGGACCGGGCTTTCTTT. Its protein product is CASSPQPQGDRAFF.

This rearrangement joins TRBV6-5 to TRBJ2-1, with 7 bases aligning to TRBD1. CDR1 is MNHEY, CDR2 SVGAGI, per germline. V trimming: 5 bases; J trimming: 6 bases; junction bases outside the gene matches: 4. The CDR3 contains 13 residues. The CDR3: CASSAGQVNEQFF. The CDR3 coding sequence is TGTGCCAGCAGTGCCGGACAGGTCAATGAGCAGTTCTTC.

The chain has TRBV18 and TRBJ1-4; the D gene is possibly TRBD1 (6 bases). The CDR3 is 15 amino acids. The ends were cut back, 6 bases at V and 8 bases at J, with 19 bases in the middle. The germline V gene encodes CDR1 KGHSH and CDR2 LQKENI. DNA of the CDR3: TGTGCCAGCTCGCCTACAGGGATAGTAGGAGAAAAACTGTTTTTT. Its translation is CASSPTGIVGEKLFF.

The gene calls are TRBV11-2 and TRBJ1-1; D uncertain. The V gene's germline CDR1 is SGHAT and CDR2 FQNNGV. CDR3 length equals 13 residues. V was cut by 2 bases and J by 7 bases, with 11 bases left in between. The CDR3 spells CASSLLGQNEAFF. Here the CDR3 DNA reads TGTGCCAGCAGCTTATTGGGCCAGAATGAAGCTTTCTTT.

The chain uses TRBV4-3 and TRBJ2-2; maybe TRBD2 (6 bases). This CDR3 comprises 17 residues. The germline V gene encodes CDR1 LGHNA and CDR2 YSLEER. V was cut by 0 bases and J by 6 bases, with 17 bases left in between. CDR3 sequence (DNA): TGCGCCAGCAGCCAAGAGTACGCTAGCCAGCGGGCCGGGGAGCTGTTTTTT. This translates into CASSQEYASQRAGELFF.

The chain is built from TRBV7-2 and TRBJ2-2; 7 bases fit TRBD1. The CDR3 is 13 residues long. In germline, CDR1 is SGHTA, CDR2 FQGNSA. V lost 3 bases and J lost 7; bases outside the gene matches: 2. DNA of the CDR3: TGTGCCAGCAGCTTTGGGACAGTCGGGGAGCTGTTTTTT. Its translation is CASSFGTVGELFF.

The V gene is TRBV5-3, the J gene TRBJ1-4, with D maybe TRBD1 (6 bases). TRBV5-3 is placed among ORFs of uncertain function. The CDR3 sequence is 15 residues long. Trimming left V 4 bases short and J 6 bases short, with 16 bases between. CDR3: CARSTNRVCHEKLFF. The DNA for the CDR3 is TGTGCCAGAAGCACCAACAGGGTTTGTCATGAAAAACTGTTTTTT.

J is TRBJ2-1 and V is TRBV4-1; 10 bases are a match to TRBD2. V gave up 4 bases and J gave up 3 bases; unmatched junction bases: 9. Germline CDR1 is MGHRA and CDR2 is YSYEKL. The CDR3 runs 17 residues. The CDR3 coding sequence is TGCGCCAGCAGCCGAGGGGCTAGCGGGAGATACTACAATGAGCAGTTCTTC. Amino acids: CASSRGASGRYYNEQFF.

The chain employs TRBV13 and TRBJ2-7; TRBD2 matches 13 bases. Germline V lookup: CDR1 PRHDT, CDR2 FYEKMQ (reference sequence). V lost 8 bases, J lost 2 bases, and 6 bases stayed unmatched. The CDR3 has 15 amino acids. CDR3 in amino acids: CASAYGTSGTYEQYF. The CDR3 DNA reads TGTGCCAGCGCCTATGGGACTAGCGGGACCTACGAGCAGTACTTC.

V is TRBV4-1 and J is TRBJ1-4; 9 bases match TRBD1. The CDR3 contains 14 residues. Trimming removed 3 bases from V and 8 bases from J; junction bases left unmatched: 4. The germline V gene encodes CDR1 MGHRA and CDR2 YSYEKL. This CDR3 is CASSQGQGLEKLFF. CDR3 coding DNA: TGCGCCAGCAGCCAGGGACAGGGATTAGAAAAACTGTTTTTT.

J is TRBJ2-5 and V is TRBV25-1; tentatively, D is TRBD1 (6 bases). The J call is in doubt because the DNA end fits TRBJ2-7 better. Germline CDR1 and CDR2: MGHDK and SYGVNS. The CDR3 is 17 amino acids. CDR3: CASSESISIPGDYEQYF. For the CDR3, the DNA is TGTGCCAGCAGTGAATCCATCTCGATCCCAGGGGACTACGAGCAGTACTTC.

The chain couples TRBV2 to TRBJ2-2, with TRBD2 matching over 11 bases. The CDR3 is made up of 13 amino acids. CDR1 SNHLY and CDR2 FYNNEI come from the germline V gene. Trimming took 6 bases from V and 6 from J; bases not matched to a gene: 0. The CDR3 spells CASRLAGAGELFF. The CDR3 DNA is TGTGCCAGCAGACTAGCGGGAGCCGGGGAGCTGTTTTTT.

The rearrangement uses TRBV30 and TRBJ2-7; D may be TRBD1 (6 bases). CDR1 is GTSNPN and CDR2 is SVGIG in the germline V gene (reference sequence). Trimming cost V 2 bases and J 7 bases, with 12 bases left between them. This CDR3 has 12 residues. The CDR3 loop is CAWSSLDREQYF. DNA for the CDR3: TGTGCCTGGAGTTCTCTAGACAGGGAGCAGTACTTC.

CDR3 coding DNA: TGTGCCAGCAGTGAACTCCCGGGTTCGGATGGCTACACCTTC. Translation gives CASSELPGSDGYTF. The gene calls are TRBV6-1 and TRBJ1-2; no reliable D call. CDR1 MNHNS and CDR2 SASEGT come from the germline V gene. The V end was cut by 2 bases, the J end by 6 bases, with 13 bases between. The CDR3 consists of 14 residues.